What follows are 7 T cell receptor beta chains derived from one specimen sequenced in a study of blood T cell repertoires in COVID-19. The data were produced by immunoSEQ multiplex PCR, yet TCRdb's version contains in-frame clones alone and is incomplete. The sample lists under 95,000 clones, 90% to 95% occurring once. The sample taken for sequencing was peripheral blood. The receptors were sampled from a man aged 45-65 years with COVID-19, enrolled during active disease.

The V and J genes are TRBV19 and TRBJ2-1; 7 nucleotides agree with TRBD2. The CDR3 is made up of 15 amino acids. Trimming removed 1 base from V and 5 bases from J; junction bases left unmatched: 5. Germline assignment: CDR1 LNHDA and CDR2 SQIVND (reference sequence). The CDR3 DNA sequence: TGTGCCAGTAGTATAGGAGGCCTAGCGGACAATGAGCAGTTCTTC. As protein: CASSIGGLADNEQFF.

The CDR3 region is CATSDGVETQYF. CDR3 bases: TGTGCCACCAGTGACGGGGTAGAGACCCAGTACTTC. The chain is built from TRBV24-1 and TRBJ2-5, with D maybe TRBD2 (5 bases). From germline, CDR1 is KGHDR and CDR2 SFDVKD. The CDR3 contains 12 residues. Deletions cut 4 bases from V and 4 bases from J, with 6 bases between.

The CDR3 bases are TGTGCCAGCAGCGTTACCGGGACAGGCAAGAACACTGAAGCTTTCTTT. It is translated as CASSVTGTGKNTEAFF. The chain has TRBV16 and TRBJ1-1; TRBD1 matches at 8 bases. This CDR3 is 16 amino acids long. Germline V gene data show CDR1 as KGHSY and CDR2 as FQNENV. V gave up 5 bases and J gave up 1 base; unmatched junction bases: 9.

The chain uses TRBV3-1 (or the pseudogene TRBV3-2) and TRBJ2-4; maybe TRBD2 (5 bases). This CDR3 is 13 amino acids long. Germline CDR1 is LGHDT and CDR2 is YNNKEL (reference sequence). Trimming pared 7 bases from V and 9 bases from J, leaving 16 bases between. The CDR3 here is CASNEGAKGIQYF. CDR3 DNA sequence: TGTGCCAGCAACGAGGGAGCGAAGGGCATTCAGTACTTC.

The V and J genes are TRBV12-3 or TRBV12-4 and TRBJ1-1; a possible D gene is TRBD1 (5 bases). Trimming took 2 bases from V and 5 from J, leaving 9 bases between them. The CDR3 totals 13 residues. The DNA for the CDR3 is TGTGCCAGCAGTTTAAGGGAGGGGACTGAAGCTTTCTTT. Translated: CASSLREGTEAFF.

The gene calls are TRBV6-6 and TRBJ2-4; maybe TRBD1 (8 bases). V was pared by 6 bases and J by 9 bases, with 15 bases between. The length of the CDR3 is 13 residues. Germline V gene lookup returns CDR1 MNHNY and CDR2 SVGAGI (reference sequence). The CDR3 DNA is TGTGCCAGCAGCGAAACAGGGGGGGGCATTCAGTACTTC. Its translation is CASSETGGGIQYF.

The chain joins TRBV7-9 to TRBJ1-2; 7 bases map to TRBD1. Losses at the gene ends were 7 bases for V and 8 bases for J; bases not matched to a gene: 10. Looked up from germline, CDR1 is SEHNR and CDR2 is FQNEAQ (reference sequence). The CDR3 sequence is 13 residues long. The CDR3 nucleotides are TGTGCCAGCAACACCGGACAGGTGGAAGGCTACACCTTC. Amino acids: CASNTGQVEGYTF.